The following is a TCR beta chain sequence with its context. The antigen is undetermined. Treatment here: approximately nine-day PBMC culture with coronavirus spike peptide pools or control peptides (ViraFEST assay). This sample stems from a study of vaccination and CD4 T cells after COVID-19. Once obtained from cultured CD4+ T cells, the DNA was sequenced using the Oncomine TCR Beta short-read assay. MiXCR was run by TCRdb on the PCR reads, yielding one entry per CDR3 protein. The sample lists under 20,000 distinct CDR3 sequences, about 50% seen once, with about 9.8% in the top ten. This sequence originates from a human donor who had recovered from COVID-19. The specimen comprised CD4+ T cells from blood, cultured in vitro, sampled after SARS-CoV-2 vaccination.

The CDR3 reads CASSPKQGGSYEQYF. DNA for the CDR3: TGTGCCAGTAGCCCGAAACAAGGGGGAAGCTACGAGCAGTACTTC. The genes are TRBV19 and TRBJ2-7; a weak D match, TRBD1 (6 bases). The V end lost 6 bases, the J end lost 3 bases, and 18 bases lay between the germline ends. The germline CDR1 and CDR2 sequences are LNHDA and SQIVND (reference sequence). The CDR3 extends over 15 amino acids.